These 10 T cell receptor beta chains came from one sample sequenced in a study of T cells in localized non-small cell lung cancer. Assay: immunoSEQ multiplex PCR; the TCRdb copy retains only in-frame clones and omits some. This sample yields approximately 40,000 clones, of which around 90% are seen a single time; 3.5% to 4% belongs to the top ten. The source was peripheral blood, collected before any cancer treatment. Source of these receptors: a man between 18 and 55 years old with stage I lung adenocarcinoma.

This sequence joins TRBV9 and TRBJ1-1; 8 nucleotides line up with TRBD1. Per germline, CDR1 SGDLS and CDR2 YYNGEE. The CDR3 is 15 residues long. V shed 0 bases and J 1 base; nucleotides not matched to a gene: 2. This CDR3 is CASSVVGTGNTEAFF. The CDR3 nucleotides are TGTGCCAGCAGCGTAGTAGGGACAGGGAACACTGAAGCTTTCTTT.

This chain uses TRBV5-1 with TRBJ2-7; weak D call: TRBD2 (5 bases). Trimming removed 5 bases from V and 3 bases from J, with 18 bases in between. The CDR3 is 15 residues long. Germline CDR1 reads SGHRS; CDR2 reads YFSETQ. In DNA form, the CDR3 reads TGCGCCAGCAGTCCGGACGAAGGGAGTCGCTACGAGCAGTACTTC. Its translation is CASSPDEGSRYEQYF.

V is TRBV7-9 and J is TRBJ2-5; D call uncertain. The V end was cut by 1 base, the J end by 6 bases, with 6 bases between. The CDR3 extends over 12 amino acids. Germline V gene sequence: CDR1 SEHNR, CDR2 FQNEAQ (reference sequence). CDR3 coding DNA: TGTGCCAGCAGCTTAGAGGTGAAGACCCAGTACTTC. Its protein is CASSLEVKTQYF.

The CDR3 sequence is CASSPGTGGDYQPQHF. DNA of the CDR3: TGCGCCAGCAGCCCCGGGACAGGGGGGGATTATCAGCCCCAGCATTTT. This rearrangement joins TRBV5-1 to TRBJ1-5; 11 bases align to TRBD1. This CDR3 region has 16 residues. Losses at the gene ends were 4 bases for V and 5 bases for J; bases not matched to a gene: 8. Germline CDR1 reads SGHRS; CDR2 reads YFSETQ.

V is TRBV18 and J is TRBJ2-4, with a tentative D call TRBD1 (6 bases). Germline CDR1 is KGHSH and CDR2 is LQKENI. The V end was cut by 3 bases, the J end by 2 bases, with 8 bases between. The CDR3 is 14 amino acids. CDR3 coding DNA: TGTGCCAGCTCACCGACAGGCACCAAAAACATTCAGTACTTC. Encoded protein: CASSPTGTKNIQYF.

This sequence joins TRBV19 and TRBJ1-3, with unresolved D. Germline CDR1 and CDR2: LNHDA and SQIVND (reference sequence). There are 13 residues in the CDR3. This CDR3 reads CASPDFSGNTIYF. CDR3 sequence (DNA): TGTGCGTCCCCGGACTTCTCTGGAAACACCATATATTTT.

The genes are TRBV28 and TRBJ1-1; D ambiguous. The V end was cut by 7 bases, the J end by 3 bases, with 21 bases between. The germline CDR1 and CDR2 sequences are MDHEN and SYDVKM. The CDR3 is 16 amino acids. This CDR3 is CASNASPGTGDTEAFF. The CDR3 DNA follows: TGTGCCAGCAATGCAAGCCCGGGCACTGGGGACACTGAAGCTTTCTTT.

The CDR3, as DNA: TGCAGCGGAGGGGACACTGAAGCTTTCTTT. It translates to CSGGDTEAFF. This chain connects TRBV29-1 to TRBJ1-1; the D gene is possibly TRBD1 (5 bases). The CDR3 length is 10 residues. Germline V gene sequence: CDR1 SQVTM, CDR2 ANQGSEA. Trimming shortened V by 7 bases and J by 3 bases, and 6 bases separated the two germline ends.

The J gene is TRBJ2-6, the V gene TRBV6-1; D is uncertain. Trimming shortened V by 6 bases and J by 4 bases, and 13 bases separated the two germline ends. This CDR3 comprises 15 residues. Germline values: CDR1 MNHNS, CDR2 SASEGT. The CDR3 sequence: CASRSPSSGANVLTF. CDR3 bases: TGTGCCAGCAGGTCTCCATCCTCCGGGGCCAACGTCCTGACTTTC.

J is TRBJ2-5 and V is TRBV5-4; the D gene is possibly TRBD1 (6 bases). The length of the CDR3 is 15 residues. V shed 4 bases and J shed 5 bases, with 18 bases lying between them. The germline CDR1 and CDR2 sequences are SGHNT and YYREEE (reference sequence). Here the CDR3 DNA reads TGTGCCAGCAGCGCGGCCCAGGGGCTCGGGGAGACCCAGTACTTC. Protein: CASSAAQGLGETQYF.